These 2 T cell receptor beta chains were sequenced from one sample in a study of T cell repertoires and HLA-DP antigens. Their antigen targets remain unknown. Libraries were prepared by immunoSEQ multiplex PCR; TCRdb keeps only in-frame clonotypes and omits some of them. The profile shows 55,000 to 80,000 clones, around four fifths of them singletons. What was sequenced was CD4+ T cells from PBMCs. Receptors originate from a man aged 55 to 70 in good health and CMV-seronegative.

This chain connects TRBV14 to TRBJ1-4, with D possibly being TRBD1 (6 bases). V dropped 5 bases and J dropped 7 bases, with 17 bases sitting between them. From germline, CDR1 is SGHDN and CDR2 FVKESK. The CDR3 sequence is 15 residues long. The DNA of the CDR3 is TGTGCCAGCAGCTTCCGTGGGGGGCTCCTTGAAAAACTGTTTTTT. This encodes CASSFRGGLLEKLFF.

The chain carries TRBV2 and TRBJ1-3; no firm D call. The V end was cut by 5 bases, the J end by 1 base, with 6 bases between. Germline V gene lookup returns CDR1 SNHLY and CDR2 FYNNEI. The CDR3 length is 13 residues. CDR3 loop: CASSFLSGNTIYF. The CDR3 DNA reads TGTGCCAGCAGTTTCCTTTCTGGAAACACCATATATTTT.